This T cell receptor (beta chain) was documented in a study of blood T cell repertoires in COVID-19. V trimming: 3 bases; J trimming: 0 bases; junction bases outside the gene matches: 4. The CDR3 is 15 residues long. CDR1 and CDR2 from the germline V gene are SGHTA and FQGNSA. Using immunoSEQ multiplex PCR, the repertoire was profiled, and TCRdb retains in-frame clones only, with some absent. The sample comprises about 48,000 clones, around 86% of which are singletons, and roughly 2.9% rests with the top ten. Sequencing was done on a sample of peripheral blood. This sequence originates from a woman aged 80 or over with acute or convalescent COVID-19. This chain uses TRBV7-2 with TRBJ1-2; 7 nucleotides agree with TRBD1. CDR3: CASSFSTGTNYGYTF. CDR3 sequence (DNA): TGTGCCAGCAGCTTTTCGACAGGGACTAACTATGGCTACACCTTC.